Sequencing of this T cell receptor (beta chain) was carried out in a study of blood T cell repertoires in COVID-19. Across the study: Specimens from acute and convalescent COVID-19 originated in the United States, Italy and Spain.

Participants, about 18 to 100 years old, spanned approximately 25 US areas. Here immunoSEQ multiplex PCR was the method, and the copy in TCRdb shows in-frame clones only, minus some. The sample lists 350,000 or so clones, roughly 87% seen once, with roughly 1% in the top ten. This CDR3 is built from 15 residues. CDR1 and CDR2 from the germline V gene are LNHDA and SQIVND (reference sequence). V dropped 1 base and J dropped 5 bases, with 14 bases sitting between them. This TCR came from a woman in her twenties or thirties who had recovered from COVID-19. Sample: PBMCs or T cells enriched from blood (not recorded which). The rearrangement uses TRBV19 and TRBJ1-1, with D perhaps matching TRBD1 (5 bases). The DNA of the CDR3 is TGTGCCAGTAGTATAGCAGCCAGGGAGGGGACTGAAGCTTTCTTT. Translation: CASSIAAREGTEAFF.